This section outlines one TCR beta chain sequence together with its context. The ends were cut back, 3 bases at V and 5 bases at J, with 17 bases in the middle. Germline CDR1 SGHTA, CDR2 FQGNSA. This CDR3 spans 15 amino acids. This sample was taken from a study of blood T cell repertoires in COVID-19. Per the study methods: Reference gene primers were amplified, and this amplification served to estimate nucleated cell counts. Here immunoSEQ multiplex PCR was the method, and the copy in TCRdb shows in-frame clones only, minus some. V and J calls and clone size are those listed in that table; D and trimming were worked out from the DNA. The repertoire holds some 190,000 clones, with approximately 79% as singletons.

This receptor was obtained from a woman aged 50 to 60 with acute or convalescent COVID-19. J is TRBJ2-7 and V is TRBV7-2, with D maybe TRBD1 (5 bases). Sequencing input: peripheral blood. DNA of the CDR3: TGTGCCAGCAGCTTTTTCAGGGCCTCTGGGGACGAGCAGTACTTC. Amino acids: CASSFFRASGDEQYF.